Below are 20 T cell receptor beta chains sequenced from a single sample in a study of cytomegalovirus exposure and HLA in healthy donors. A multiplex PCR was run with 60 Vbeta primers and 13 Jbeta primers. Clones were sequenced by immunoSEQ multiplex PCR, and TCRdb holds only the in-frame ones, with some missing. The sample consists of around 170,000 clones, roughly four fifths of them appearing once. Sequencing was carried out using PBMCs. The receptors come from a young woman in good health and CMV-seronegative.

The chain combines TRBV28 with TRBJ2-7, with 11 nucleotides matching TRBD1. The CDR3 loop spans 15 amino acids. V gave up 5 bases and J gave up 7 bases; unmatched junction bases: 10. Germline V gene lookup returns CDR1 MDHEN and CDR2 SYDVKM. The CDR3 loop is CASSTRTGGAVEQYF. CDR3 bases: TGTGCCAGCAGTACCCGGACAGGGGGCGCGGTAGAGCAGTACTTC.

For this clone: At one end, the junction sequence differs from germline, possibly due to a read error. V is TRBV15 and J is TRBJ2-7; D might be TRBD2 (6 bases). Looked up from germline, CDR1 is LNHNV and CDR2 is YYDKDF (reference sequence). This CDR3 is built from 12 residues. CDR3 sequence reads: CATSGAADIADF. In DNA, the CDR3 is TGTGCCACCAGCGGGGCCGCGGACATAGCGGACTTC.

The genes are TRBV28 and TRBJ2-4; TRBD1 matches at 9 bases. Germline CDR1 is MDHEN and CDR2 is SYDVKM. Trimming at V came to 4 bases and at J to 0 bases, leaving 7 bases not matched to a gene. The CDR3 is made up of 17 amino acids. CDR3 in DNA: TGTGCCAGCAGTTCCTTCGGACAGGGGCTAGCCAAAAACATTCAGTACTTC. The encoded protein is CASSSFGQGLAKNIQYF.

This clone was found once. The chain is built from TRBV9 and TRBJ1-3; possible D gene TRBD1, 5 bases. The V gene's germline CDR1 is SGDLS and CDR2 YYNGEE. V was cut by 3 bases and J by 0 bases, with 10 bases left in between. The CDR3 has 15 amino acids. The CDR3 loop is CASSGDWSSGNTIYF. CDR3 nucleotides: TGTGCCAGCAGCGGGGACTGGAGCTCTGGAAACACCATATATTTT.

V usage is TRBV7-9 and J usage is TRBJ1-2; D is possibly TRBD1 (6 bases). The CDR3 has 13 amino acids. Germline V lookup: CDR1 SEHNR, CDR2 FQNEAQ (reference sequence). Trimming pared 4 bases from V and 3 bases from J, leaving 9 bases between. The CDR3 DNA follows: TGTGCCAGCAGCTCAGGGGTCTACTATGGCTACACCTTC. Translated, it gives CASSSGVYYGYTF. The entire variable domain, with the rest obtained from reference TRBV7-9 and TRBJ1-2, is as follows: DTGVSQNPRHKITKRGQNVTFRCDPISEHNRLYWYRQTLGQGPEFLTYFQNEAQLEKSRLLSDRFSAERPKGSFSTLEIQRTEQGDSAMYLCASSSGVYYGYTFGSGTRLTVV.

This chain links TRBV27 with TRBJ2-3, with 8 bases aligning to TRBD2. J gave up 2 bases and V 2 bases, and 3 bases lay outside the gene matches. Germline lookup yields CDR1 MNHEY and CDR2 SMNVEV (reference sequence). CDR3 length: 15 residues. The CDR3 spells CASSLGLALTDTQYF. The CDR3 coding sequence is TGTGCCAGCAGTTTAGGACTAGCCCTCACAGATACGCAGTATTTT.

The rearrangement joins TRBV2 to TRBJ2-3; 8 positions match TRBD2. Germline-derived CDR1 and CDR2 are SNHLY and FYNNEI. V trimming: 4 bases; J trimming: 5 bases; junction bases outside the gene matches: 8. CDR3 size: 15 residues. The CDR3 reads CASSASGGLRDTQYF. In DNA, the CDR3 is TGTGCCAGCAGTGCTTCGGGGGGGCTTCGAGATACGCAGTATTTT.

The chain recombines TRBV27 with TRBJ2-7; D not certain. Germline V gives CDR1 MNHEY, CDR2 SMNVEV (reference sequence). V was shortened by 2 bases and J by 0 bases, with 11 bases between the two germline ends. This CDR3 has 15 amino acids. DNA for the CDR3: TGTGCCAGCAGTTTACGGTCTTTGAGCTCCTACGAGCAGTACTTC. Residues: CASSLRSLSSYEQYF.

This chain links TRBV28 with TRBJ2-5; a weak D match, TRBD2 (5 bases). The DNA end is a closer match to TRBJ2-7, so the J assignment may be wrong. Germline assignment: CDR1 MDHEN and CDR2 SYDVKM. CDR3 size: 16 residues. In DNA, the CDR3 is TGTGCCAGCAGTTTTAAGGCGGGCCCCCCTCTCTACGAGCAGTACTTC. Translated, it gives CASSFKAGPPLYEQYF.

The V and J genes are TRBV5-1 and TRBJ1-1, with TRBD1 matching 7 bases. Germline CDR1 is SGHRS and CDR2 is YFSETQ. The CDR3 runs 15 residues. The trim removed 6 bases at V and 1 base at J, leaving 9 bases unmatched. The CDR3 is CASTDLRTGNTEAFF. In DNA form, the CDR3 reads TGCGCCAGCACCGATCTTCGGACAGGGAACACTGAAGCTTTCTTT. The full variable domain, completed using reference TRBV5-1 and TRBJ1-1, is KAGVTQTPRYLIKTRGQQVTLSCSPISGHRSVSWYQQTPGQGLQFLFEYFSETQRNKGNFPGRFSGRQFSNSRSEMNVSTLELGDSALYLCASTDLRTGNTEAFFGQGTRLTVV.

The V call is TRBV18, the J call TRBJ1-3; D ambiguous. V was pared by 9 bases and J by 0 bases, with 15 bases between. There are 15 residues in the CDR3. The V gene's germline CDR1 is KGHSH and CDR2 LQKENI. The CDR3: CASPNPLASGNTIYF. CDR3 DNA: TGTGCCAGTCCGAACCCTTTAGCCTCTGGAAACACCATATATTTT.

The gene calls are TRBV19 and TRBJ1-2; 9 nucleotides agree with TRBD1. The J segment lost 3 bases and the V segment lost 4 bases, leaving 6 bases of the junction unmatched. Germline lookup yields CDR1 LNHDA and CDR2 SQIVND (reference sequence). This CDR3 has 15 amino acids. CDR3 sequence reads: CASSNSGTGHYGYTF. The CDR3 DNA sequence: TGTGCCAGTAGTAACTCCGGGACAGGGCACTATGGCTACACCTTC. Supplemented by reference TRBV19 and TRBJ1-2, the full variable domain reads DGGITQSPKYLFRKEGQNVTLSCEQNLNHDAMYWYRQDPGQGLRLIYYSQIVNDFQKGDIAEGYSVSREKKESFPLTVTSAQKNPTAFYLCASSNSGTGHYGYTFGSGTRLTVV.

The chain combines TRBV27 with TRBJ2-3, with D possibly TRBD2 on 5 matching bases. V gave up 5 bases and J gave up 0 bases, with 12 bases separating them. The V gene's germline CDR1 is MNHEY and CDR2 SMNVEV (reference sequence). The CDR3 runs 15 residues. In DNA form, the CDR3 reads TGTGCCAGCAGTCCCTACGGAGGAAGCACAGATACGCAGTATTTT. It encodes CASSPYGGSTDTQYF.

This clone was recorded once. The genes are TRBV19 and TRBJ2-7, with D possibly being TRBD2 (6 bases). The CDR3 length is 15 residues. Germline-derived CDR1 and CDR2 are LNHDA and SQIVND (reference sequence). With 1 base removed from V and 3 bases from J, the gap between germline ends came to 13 bases. Here the CDR3 DNA reads TGTGCCAGTAGTATAGGCCCTCGGGGGTTCTACGAGCAGTACTTC. It codes for CASSIGPRGFYEQYF.

The V gene is TRBV6-6, the J gene TRBJ1-2; 9 positions agree with TRBD1. Germline CDR1 and CDR2: MNHNY and SVGAGI (reference sequence). The CDR3 is 16 amino acids. V lost 5 bases to trimming and J lost 0 bases; unmatched junction nucleotides: 7. CDR3 sequence: CASSQQGARANYGYTF. The CDR3 bases are TGTGCCAGCAGTCAACAGGGGGCCAGGGCTAACTATGGCTACACCTTC.

J is TRBJ2-7 and V is TRBV7-2, with D tentatively TRBD1 (5 bases). The CDR3 covers 13 residues. Trimming cost V 1 base and J 6 bases, with 10 bases left between them. Germline CDR1 is SGHTA and CDR2 is FQGNSA. The chain's CDR3 is CASSLEGWVEQYF. CDR3 DNA sequence: TGTGCCAGCAGCTTAGAGGGGTGGGTCGAGCAGTACTTC.

The rearrangement joins TRBV6-5 to TRBJ1-2; D is possibly TRBD1 (6 bases). V shed 5 bases and J shed 4 bases, with 14 bases lying between them. Germline V gene data show CDR1 as MNHEY and CDR2 as SVGAGI. This CDR3 is 14 amino acids long. The chain's CDR3 is CASSPFGDIYGYTF. The CDR3, as DNA: TGTGCCAGCAGTCCCTTCGGGGACATCTATGGCTACACCTTC.

The rearrangement uses TRBV4-1 and TRBJ2-3; TRBD2 matches at 15 bases. Germline V gene data show CDR1 as MGHRA and CDR2 as YSYEKL. CDR3 length: 20 amino acids. Losses at the gene ends were 0 bases for V and 5 bases for J; bases not matched to a gene: 12. As DNA, the CDR3 is TGCGCCAGCAGCCAAGATGGGACTAGCGGGGGGCAGTGGTTGAGAGATACGCAGTATTTT. Residues: CASSQDGTSGGQWLRDTQYF.

This chain joins TRBV5-3 and TRBJ1-1; D is possibly TRBD1 (5 bases). TRBV5-3 is identified as an open reading frame with a role that is uncertain. There are 18 residues in the CDR3. Trimming removed 4 bases from V and 3 bases from J, with 25 bases in between. The CDR3 protein is CARSNKWGVKVRDTEAFF. The CDR3 nucleotides read TGTGCCAGAAGCAATAAGTGGGGGGTAAAGGTACGGGACACTGAAGCTTTCTTT.

This chain links TRBV29-1 with TRBJ1-2, with D unresolved. Germline V gene lookup returns CDR1 SQVTM and CDR2 ANQGSEA. V was trimmed by 6 bases and J by 4 bases, leaving 18 bases between them. This CDR3 is built from 14 residues. This chain's CDR3 is CSVLRHEEGYGYTF. The CDR3 coding sequence is TGCAGCGTCCTACGTCACGAGGAGGGCTATGGCTACACCTTC. The whole variable domain, remainder taken from reference TRBV29-1 and TRBJ1-2, is SAVISQKPSRDICQRGTSLTIQCQVDSQVTMMFWYRQQPGQSLTLIATANQGSEATYESGFVIDKFPISRPNLTFSTLTVSNMSPEDSSIYLCSVLRHEEGYGYTFGSGTRLTVV.